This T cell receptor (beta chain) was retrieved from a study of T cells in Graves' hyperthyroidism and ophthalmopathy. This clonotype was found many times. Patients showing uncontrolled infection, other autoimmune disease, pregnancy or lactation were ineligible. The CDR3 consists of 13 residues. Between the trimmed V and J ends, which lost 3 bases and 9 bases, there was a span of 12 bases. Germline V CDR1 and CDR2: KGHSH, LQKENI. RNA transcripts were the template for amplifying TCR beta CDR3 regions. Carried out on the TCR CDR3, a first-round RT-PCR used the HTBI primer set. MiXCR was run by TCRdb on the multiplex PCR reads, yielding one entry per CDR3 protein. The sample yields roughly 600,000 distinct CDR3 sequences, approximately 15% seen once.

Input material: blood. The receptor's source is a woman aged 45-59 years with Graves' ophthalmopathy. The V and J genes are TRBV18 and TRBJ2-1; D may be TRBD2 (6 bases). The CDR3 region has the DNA TGTGCCAGCTCACCGGGAGGCGGGTCTGAGCAGTTCTTC. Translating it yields CASSPGGGSEQFF.